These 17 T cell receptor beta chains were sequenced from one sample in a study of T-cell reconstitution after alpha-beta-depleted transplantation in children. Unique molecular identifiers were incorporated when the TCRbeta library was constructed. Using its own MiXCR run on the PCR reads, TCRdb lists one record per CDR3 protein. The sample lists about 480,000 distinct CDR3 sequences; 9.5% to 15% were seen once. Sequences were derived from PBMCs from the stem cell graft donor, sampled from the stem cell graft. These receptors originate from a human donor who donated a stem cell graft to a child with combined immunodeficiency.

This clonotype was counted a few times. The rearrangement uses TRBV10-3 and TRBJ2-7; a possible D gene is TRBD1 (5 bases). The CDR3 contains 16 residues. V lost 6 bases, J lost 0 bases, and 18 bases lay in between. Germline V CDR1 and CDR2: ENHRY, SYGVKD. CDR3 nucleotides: TGTGCCATCAGCGCGATTTCCGACAGCAGCTCCTACGAGCAGTACTTC. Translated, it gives CAISAISDSSSYEQYF.

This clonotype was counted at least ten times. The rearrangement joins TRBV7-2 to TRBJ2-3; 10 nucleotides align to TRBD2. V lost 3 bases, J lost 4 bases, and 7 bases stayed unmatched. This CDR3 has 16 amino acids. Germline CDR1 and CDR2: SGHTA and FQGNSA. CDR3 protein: CASSFQSGGVPDTQYF. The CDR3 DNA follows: TGTGCCAGCAGCTTTCAAAGCGGGGGGGTCCCAGATACGCAGTATTTT. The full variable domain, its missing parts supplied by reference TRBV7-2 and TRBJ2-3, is GAGVSQSPSNKVTEKGKDVELRCDPISGHTALYWYRQSLGQGLEFLIYFQGNSAPDKSGLPSDRFSAERTGGSVSTLTIQRTQQEDSAVYLCASSFQSGGVPDTQYFGPGTRLTVL.

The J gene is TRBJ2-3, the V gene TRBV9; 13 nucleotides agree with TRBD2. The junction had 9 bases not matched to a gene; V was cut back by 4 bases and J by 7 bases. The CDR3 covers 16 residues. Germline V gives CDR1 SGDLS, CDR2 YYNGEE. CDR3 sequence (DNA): TGTGCCAGCAGCCCAACCGGGACTAGCGGGACGAATACGCAGTATTTT. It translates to CASSPTGTSGTNTQYF. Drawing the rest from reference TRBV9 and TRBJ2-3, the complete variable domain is DSGVTQTPKHLITATGQRVTLRCSPRSGDLSVYWYQQSLDQGLQFLIQYYNGEERAKGNILERFSAQQFPDLHSELNLSSLELGDSALYFCASSPTGTSGTNTQYFGPGTRLTVL.

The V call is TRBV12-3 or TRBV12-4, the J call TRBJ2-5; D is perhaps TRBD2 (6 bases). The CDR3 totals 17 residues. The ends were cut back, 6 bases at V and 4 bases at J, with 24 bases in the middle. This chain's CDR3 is CASSLPGTPVGGETQYF. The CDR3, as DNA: TGTGCCAGCAGCCTACCCGGGACTCCAGTTGGCGGAGAGACCCAGTACTTC.

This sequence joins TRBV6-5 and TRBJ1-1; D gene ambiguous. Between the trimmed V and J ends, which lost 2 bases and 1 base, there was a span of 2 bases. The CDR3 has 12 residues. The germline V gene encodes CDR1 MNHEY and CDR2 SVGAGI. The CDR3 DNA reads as TGTGCCAGCAGTTACGAGAACACTGAAGCTTTCTTT. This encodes CASSYENTEAFF.

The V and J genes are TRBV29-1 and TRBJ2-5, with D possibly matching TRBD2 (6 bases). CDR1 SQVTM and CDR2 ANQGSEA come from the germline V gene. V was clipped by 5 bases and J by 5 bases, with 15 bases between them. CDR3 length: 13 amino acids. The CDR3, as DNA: TGCAGCGTTCGGGGCGCGGGGACGGAGACCCAGTACTTC. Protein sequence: CSVRGAGTETQYF.

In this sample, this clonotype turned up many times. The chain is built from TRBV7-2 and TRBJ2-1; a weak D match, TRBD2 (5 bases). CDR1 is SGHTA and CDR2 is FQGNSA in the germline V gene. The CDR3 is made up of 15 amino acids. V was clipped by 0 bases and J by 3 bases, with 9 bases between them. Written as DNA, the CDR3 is TGTGCCAGCAGCTTAGCTACGAGGGTCTACAATGAGCAGTTCTTC. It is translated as CASSLATRVYNEQFF.

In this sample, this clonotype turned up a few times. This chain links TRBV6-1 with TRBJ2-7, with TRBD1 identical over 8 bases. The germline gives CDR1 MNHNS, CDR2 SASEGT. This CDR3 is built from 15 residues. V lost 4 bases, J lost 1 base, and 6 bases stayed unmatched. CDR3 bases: TGTGCCAGCAGTGGACAGGGGTTTAGATCCTACGAGCAGTACTTC. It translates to CASSGQGFRSYEQYF.

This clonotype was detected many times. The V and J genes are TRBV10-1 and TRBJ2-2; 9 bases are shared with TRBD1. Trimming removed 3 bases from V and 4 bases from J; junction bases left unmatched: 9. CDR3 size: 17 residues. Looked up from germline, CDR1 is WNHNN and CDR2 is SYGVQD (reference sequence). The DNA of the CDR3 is TGCGCCAGCAGTGACCCAACAGGGGGCACGGGCACCGGGGAGCTGTTTTTT. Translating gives CASSDPTGGTGTGELFF.

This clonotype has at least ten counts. The CDR3 spells CSATATGNFETQYF. CDR3 coding DNA: TGCAGTGCTACAGCGACAGGGAATTTTGAGACCCAGTACTTC. The V gene is TRBV20-1, the J gene TRBJ2-5, with 7 bases lining up with TRBD1. V was pared by 4 bases and J by 5 bases, with 10 bases of the junction left unmatched. The CDR3 contains 14 residues. CDR1 is DFQATT, CDR2 SNEGSKA, per germline (reference sequence).

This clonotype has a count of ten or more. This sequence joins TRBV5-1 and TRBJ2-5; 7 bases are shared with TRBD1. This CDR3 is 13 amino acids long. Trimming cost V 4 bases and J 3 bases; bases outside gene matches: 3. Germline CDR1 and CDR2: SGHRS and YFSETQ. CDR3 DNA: TGCGCCAGCAGCAAAGGGACAGAAGAGACCCAGTACTTC. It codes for CASSKGTEETQYF.

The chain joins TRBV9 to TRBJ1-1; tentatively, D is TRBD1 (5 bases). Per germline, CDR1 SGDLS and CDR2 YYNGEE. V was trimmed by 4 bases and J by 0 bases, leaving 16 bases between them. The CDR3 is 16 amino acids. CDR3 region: CASSPRQGGVNTEAFF. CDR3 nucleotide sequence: TGTGCCAGCAGCCCCCGGCAGGGCGGGGTGAACACTGAAGCTTTCTTT. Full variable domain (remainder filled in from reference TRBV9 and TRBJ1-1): DSGVTQTPKHLITATGQRVTLRCSPRSGDLSVYWYQQSLDQGLQFLIQYYNGEERAKGNILERFSAQQFPDLHSELNLSSLELGDSALYFCASSPRQGGVNTEAFFGQGTRLTVV.

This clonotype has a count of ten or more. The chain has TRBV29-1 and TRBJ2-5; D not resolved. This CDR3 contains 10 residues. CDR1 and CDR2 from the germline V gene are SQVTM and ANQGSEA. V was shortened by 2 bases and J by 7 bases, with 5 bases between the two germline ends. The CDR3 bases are TGCAGCGTTGAAATGACGACCCAGTACTTC. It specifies CSVEMTTQYF.

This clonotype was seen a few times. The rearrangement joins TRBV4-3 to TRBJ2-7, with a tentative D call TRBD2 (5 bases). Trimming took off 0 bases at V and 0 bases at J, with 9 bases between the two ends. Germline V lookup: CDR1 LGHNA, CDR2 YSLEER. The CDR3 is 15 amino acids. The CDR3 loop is CASSQDDRDSYEQYF. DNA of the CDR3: TGCGCCAGCAGCCAAGATGATCGGGACTCCTACGAGCAGTACTTC.

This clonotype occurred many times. CDR3 DNA sequence: TGTGCCAGCAGCCCCTCACGGACTACCTACGAGCAGTACTTC. Protein product: CASSPSRTTYEQYF. The chain couples TRBV3-1 to TRBJ2-7, with a tentative D call TRBD2 (6 bases). The V and J ends lost 4 bases and 2 bases respectively, with 12 bases between them. Germline CDR1 reads LGHDT; CDR2 reads YNNKEL (reference sequence). This CDR3 has 14 amino acids.

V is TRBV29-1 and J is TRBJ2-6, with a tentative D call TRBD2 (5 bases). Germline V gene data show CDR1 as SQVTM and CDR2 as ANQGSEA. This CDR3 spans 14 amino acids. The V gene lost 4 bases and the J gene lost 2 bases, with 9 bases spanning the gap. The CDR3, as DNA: TGCAGCGTTGTTGCCGGGGCTGGGGCCAACGTCCTGACTTTC. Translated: CSVVAGAGANVLTF.

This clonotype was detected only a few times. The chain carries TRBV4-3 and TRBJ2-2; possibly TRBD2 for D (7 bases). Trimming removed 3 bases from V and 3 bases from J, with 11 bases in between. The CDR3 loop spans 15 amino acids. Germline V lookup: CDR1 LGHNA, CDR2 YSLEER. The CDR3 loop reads CASSQRGPYTGELFF. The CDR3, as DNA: TGCGCCAGCAGCCAGCGGGGGCCCTACACCGGGGAGCTGTTTTTT.